Shown below are 8 T cell receptor beta chains from a single sample sequenced in a study of PD-L1 blockade in urothelial cancer. Sequenced by immunoSEQ multiplex PCR; TCRdb stores in-frame clones only, minus some. This sample has 55,000 to 85,000 clones, with around 83% found just once. Regarding time point: pretreatment peripheral blood. The sequencing here drew on PBMCs, taken around atezolizumab (anti-PD-L1) treatment. The source is a woman in her 70s with urothelial cancer.

This chain connects TRBV18 to TRBJ2-5, with D perhaps TRBD1 (6 bases). This CDR3 contains 15 residues. CDR1 KGHSH and CDR2 LQKENI come from the germline V gene. With 2 bases removed from V and 5 bases from J, the gap between germline ends came to 15 bases. DNA for the CDR3: TGTGCCAGCTCACCAATCGGGACACTTGTCGAGACCCAGTACTTC. Translation gives CASSPIGTLVETQYF.

The chain is built from TRBV27 and TRBJ1-1; D is perhaps TRBD1 (6 bases). Trimming removed 6 bases from V and 1 base from J, with 15 bases in between. CDR3 length equals 15 residues. Germline CDR1 reads MNHEY; CDR2 reads SMNVEV (reference sequence). In DNA, the CDR3 is TGTGCCAGCAGGAAAGCGACGGGACAGAACACTGAAGCTTTCTTT. Amino acids: CASRKATGQNTEAFF.

This clone occurred once. The V call is TRBV7-9, the J call TRBJ2-1; possibly TRBD2 for D (6 bases). CDR1 is SEHNR and CDR2 is FQNEAQ in the germline V gene (reference sequence). V lost 5 bases to trimming and J lost 7 bases, with 18 bases between them. CDR3 length equals 15 residues. CDR3 residues: CASSPDGGLQNEQFF. CDR3 DNA sequence: TGTGCCAGCAGCCCTGACGGGGGATTGCAGAATGAGCAGTTCTTC.

The genes are TRBV5-1 and TRBJ2-5; 14 bases match TRBD2. The CDR3 has 15 residues. V lost 4 bases to trimming and J lost 3 bases; unmatched junction nucleotides: 2. Looked up from germline, CDR1 is SGHRS and CDR2 is YFSETQ. The CDR3 is CASSPGLAGEETQYF. CDR3 nucleotides: TGCGCCAGCAGCCCGGGACTAGCGGGAGAAGAGACCCAGTACTTC.

This chain links TRBV6-6 with TRBJ2-1; the match to TRBD2 covers 8 bases. The CDR3 runs to 15 residues. V lost 6 bases to trimming and J lost 4 bases; unmatched junction nucleotides: 8. CDR1 MNHNY and CDR2 SVGAGI come from the germline V gene (reference sequence). CDR3 loop: CASRSGGMKYNEQFF. In DNA form, the CDR3 reads TGTGCCAGCAGAAGCGGGGGTATGAAATACAATGAGCAGTTCTTC.

The chain uses TRBV29-1 and TRBJ1-2; D may be TRBD1 (6 bases). Germline loops: CDR1 SQVTM, CDR2 ANQGSEA. The CDR3 has 13 amino acids. V was shortened by 7 bases and J by 3 bases, with 15 bases between the two germline ends. CDR3 nucleotide sequence: TGCAGCGCCAAGGGGGGGCGCGACTATGGCTACACCTTC. Translating gives CSAKGGRDYGYTF.

The chain uses TRBV6-1 and TRBJ1-2, with TRBD1 identical over 12 bases. Unmatched junction bases numbered 6, after V lost 0 bases and J lost 7 bases. The CDR3 contains 16 residues. Germline assignment: CDR1 MNHNS and CDR2 SASEGT. The CDR3 loop reads CASSEAAGTGGVGYTF. Written as DNA, the CDR3 is TGTGCCAGCAGTGAAGCCGCCGGGACAGGGGGCGTTGGCTACACCTTC.

The chain has TRBV11-3 and TRBJ2-1; D perhaps matches TRBD2 (5 bases). The CDR3 has 13 residues. Germline CDR1 and CDR2: SGHNT and YENEEA. V shed 4 bases and J shed 7 bases, with 11 bases lying between them. The CDR3 nucleotides read TGTGCCAGCAGCTCCAAGGACTCAAATGAGCAGTTCTTC. Amino acid sequence: CASSSKDSNEQFF.